This paragraph covers one T cell receptor beta chain sequence. Libraries were prepared by immunoSEQ multiplex PCR; TCRdb keeps only in-frame clonotypes and omits some of them. The table shows about 72,000 clones, with around 95% occurring only once. These data are taken from a study of technical replicates of blood from a few donors. The sequence derives from a human donor in good health. Sequencing input: T cells isolated from PBMCs.

The CDR3 is CASSPKTLQGSAFF. The CDR3 DNA reads as TGTGCCAGCAGCCCTAAGACCCTCCAGGGATCAGCTTTCTTT. J is TRBJ1-1 and V is TRBV7-9, with D possibly being TRBD1 (5 bases). The V gene's germline CDR1 is SEHNR and CDR2 FQNEAQ (reference sequence). The CDR3 length is 14 residues. The V end was cut by 5 bases, the J end by 10 bases, with 20 bases between.